This T cell receptor beta chain is from a study of shared clonotypes between healthy human individuals (dated by TCRdb to 2018 to 2021). Turning to the overall study: A couple of women and three men aged 18 to 49 years were included in the cohort. Libraries were prepared and TCR repertoires were sequenced by different laboratories using diverse techniques, in order to increase sequencing depth and limit assay-specific biases. To estimate repertoire size and how much clonotype sharing occurs between individuals, the study deeply sequenced the blood TCR repertoires of five healthy adults. Leukapheresis yielded between about 0.9 and 10 billion PBMCs per donor. Per donor, three plates each were used for CD4 naive and CD4 memory, two for CD8 naive, and one for CD8 memory.

Broader findings and caveats from the paper: Incomplete sequencing was indicated by rarefaction of sorted-subset datasets, despite the large sequencing depth. About 5% of naive CD4, 3.5% of naive CD8, 2% to 2.5% of memory CD4, and approximately 0.4% of memory CD8 clonotypes were shared across four donors. Naive subsets generally had larger estimated clonotype richness than memory subsets did. Because the study included a small number of donors, the genetic and exposure-history diversity represented was limited. Sampling was restricted to blood, and TCR repertoires in tissue are likely to differ from TCR repertoires in blood. Clonotypes shared by all four sorted-subset donors showed higher generation probabilities than non-shared clonotypes. Pairwise subsampling indicated that sequencing depth was expected to affect the degree of clonotype sharing among donors.

V lost 8 bases and J lost 4 bases; the stretch between them is 21 bases long. Reading the germline V gene (reference sequence) gives CDR1 LNHDA and CDR2 SQIVND. The CDR3 numbers 16 residues from cysteine through phenylalanine. Left in the record is the CDR3 DNA by itself, 48 bases read in frame from the first base. The donors were healthy, HIV-negative adults who had no recently reported acute infections or vaccinations. Only Caucasian adults living in Nashville, Tennessee, USA were represented among the donors. CD4+ T cells were enriched by magnetic negative selection; naive cells were then positively selected on CD45RA, and the negative fraction formed the memory subset. Blood was obtained by leukapheresis, after which PBMCs were separated by Ficoll-Histopaque density gradient centrifugation and cryopreserved in liquid nitrogen vapor phase. Analytical flow cytometry was used to check the purity and quantity of each magnetically sorted T cell population. Each sorted fraction had its genomic DNA isolated and then quantified by UV absorbance on a Nanodrop 2000c.

In its sample, this clone was seen once. Its binding antigen is unknown. Base qualities were left out, and no much larger clone turns up one base away. TCR CDR3 regions were amplified from genomic DNA by multiplex PCR using the deep immunoSEQ assay. Extracted genomic DNA from each cell subset was distributed evenly across all wells of several immunoSEQ 96-well plates, and each plate was treated as a replicate. For sorted subsets, roughly 190 ng of genomic DNA, equivalent to tens of thousands of T cell genomes, went into each replicate PCR. Purified libraries were measured with a Qubit 3.0 fluorometer, size-checked on a Bioanalyzer 2100, and measured again with the KAPA Library Quantification kit. Every immunoSEQ 96-well plate was sequenced on a dedicated single-read 150-cycle Illumina NextSeq 550 flow cell. Under the source paper's analysis protocol: Because the immunoSEQ output held only junctional sequences and lacked quality scores, the filtering could not match the filtering applied to full-length reads. Sequences were annotated with PyIR, a Python wrapper for IgBLAST v1.9, using IMGT germline references to assign V/J genes and CDR3. Reads were removed for weak V/J assignments (E-value above 1e-6), missing CDR3, stop codons, out-of-frame junctions, or ambiguous translated residues. V3J clonotypes were defined as sequences sharing the same inferred V gene, J gene, and CDR3 amino acid sequence. To compute the percentage overlap between repertoires, the number of shared unique clonotypes was divided by the size of the smaller repertoire. Richness of each repertoire was evaluated using RTK rarefaction, the Chao1 estimator, and Recon v2.1 estimates of unobserved clonotypes. Generation probabilities for all TCRbeta clonotypes obtained by the gDNA method from a handful of donors were computed using OLGA. TCRdb carries this immuneACCESS record with in-frame sequences only. Its versions omit some clonotypes, under half of them owing to an unresolved V gene in the studies checked, with the rest unexplained. That table gives V, J and clone size, and the DNA gave D and trimming. The sample table lists hundreds of thousands of clones, roughly 70% of them with a count of one. Together, the top ten hold under 2% of the sample.

The chain joins TRBV19 to TRBJ1-3; the D segment cannot be called with confidence. Sequenced sample: memory CD4+ T cells sorted from blood. The meaning of the sample's cell subset or site label: CD45RA-negative fraction. This TCR derives from a woman between 25 and 40 years old in good health. The sequenced DNA is TGTGCCAGTCATCACCTGCGCCCAGATAAAGGAAACACCATATATTTT. Translation gives CASHHLRPDKGNTIYF.